This T cell receptor beta chain was captured by sequencing in a study of control samples from healthy donors and cancer patients. The germline V gene encodes CDR1 GTSNPN and CDR2 SVGIG (reference sequence). The ends lost 1 base at V and 4 bases at J; junction bases unmatched: 6. The CDR3 is made up of 14 amino acids. Repertoires were generated with immunoSEQ multiplex PCR, while TCRdb's copy carries only in-frame clones and drops some. The top ten hold under 15% of the sample, which has about 95,000 clones, 88% seen once. The rearrangement uses TRBV30 and TRBJ1-1; 7 positions match TRBD1. Sequencing was carried out using blood. The sequence was obtained from a woman in her 70s in good health. CDR3: CAWSAFQGVTEAFF. CDR3 in DNA: TGTGCCTGGAGTGCCTTCCAGGGGGTCACTGAAGCTTTCTTT.